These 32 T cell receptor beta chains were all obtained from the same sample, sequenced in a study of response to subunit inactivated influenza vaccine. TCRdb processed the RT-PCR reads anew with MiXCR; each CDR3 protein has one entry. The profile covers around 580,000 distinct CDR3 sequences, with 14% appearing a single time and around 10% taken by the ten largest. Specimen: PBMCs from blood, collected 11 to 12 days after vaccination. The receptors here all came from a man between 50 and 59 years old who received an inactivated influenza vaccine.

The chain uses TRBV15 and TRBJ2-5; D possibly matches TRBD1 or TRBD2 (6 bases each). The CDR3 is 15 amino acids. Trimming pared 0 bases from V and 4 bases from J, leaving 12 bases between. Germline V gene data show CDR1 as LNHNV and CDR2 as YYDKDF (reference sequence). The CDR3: CATSRDQGRRETQYF. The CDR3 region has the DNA TGTGCCACCAGCAGAGATCAGGGGAGGAGAGAGACCCAGTACTTC.

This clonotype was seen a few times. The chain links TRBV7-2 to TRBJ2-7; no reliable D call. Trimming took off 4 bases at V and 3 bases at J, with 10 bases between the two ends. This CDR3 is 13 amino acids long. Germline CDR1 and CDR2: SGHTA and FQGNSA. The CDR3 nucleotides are TGTGCCAGCAGCTCCACCATTCACTACGAGCAGTACTTC. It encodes CASSSTIHYEQYF.

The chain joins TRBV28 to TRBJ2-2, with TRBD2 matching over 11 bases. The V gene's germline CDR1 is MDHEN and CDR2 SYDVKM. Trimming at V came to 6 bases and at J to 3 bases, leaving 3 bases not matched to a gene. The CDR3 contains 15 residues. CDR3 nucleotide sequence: TGTGCCAGCAGCCCTAGCGGGGGGTACACCGGGGAGCTGTTTTTT. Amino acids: CASSPSGGYTGELFF.

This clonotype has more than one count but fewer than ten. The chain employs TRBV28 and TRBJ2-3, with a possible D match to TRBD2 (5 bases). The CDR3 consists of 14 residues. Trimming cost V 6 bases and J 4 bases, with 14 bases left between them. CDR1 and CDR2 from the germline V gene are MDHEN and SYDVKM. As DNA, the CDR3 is TGTGCCAGCAGGTCCCCGGGAAACGCAGATACGCAGTATTTT. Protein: CASRSPGNADTQYF.

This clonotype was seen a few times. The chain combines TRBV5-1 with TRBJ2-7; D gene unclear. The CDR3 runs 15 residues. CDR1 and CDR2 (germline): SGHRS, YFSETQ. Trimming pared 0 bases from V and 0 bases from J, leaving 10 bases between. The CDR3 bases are TGCGCCAGCAGCTTGGAACCGGGTTCCTCCTACGAGCAGTACTTC. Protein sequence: CASSLEPGSSYEQYF.

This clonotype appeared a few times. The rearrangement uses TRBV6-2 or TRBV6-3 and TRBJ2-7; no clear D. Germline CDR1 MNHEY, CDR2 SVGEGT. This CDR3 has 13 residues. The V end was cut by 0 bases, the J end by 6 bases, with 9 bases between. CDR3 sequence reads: CASSYSERREQYF. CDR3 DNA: TGTGCCAGCAGTTACTCCGAGAGGCGCGAGCAGTACTTC.

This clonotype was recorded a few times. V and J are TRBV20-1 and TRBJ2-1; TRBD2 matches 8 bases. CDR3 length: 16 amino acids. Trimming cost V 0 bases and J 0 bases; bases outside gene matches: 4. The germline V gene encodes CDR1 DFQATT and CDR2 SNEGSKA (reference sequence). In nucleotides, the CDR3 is TGCAGTGCTAGAGATACAGCGGGAGTCTCCTACAATGAGCAGTTCTTC. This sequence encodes CSARDTAGVSYNEQFF.

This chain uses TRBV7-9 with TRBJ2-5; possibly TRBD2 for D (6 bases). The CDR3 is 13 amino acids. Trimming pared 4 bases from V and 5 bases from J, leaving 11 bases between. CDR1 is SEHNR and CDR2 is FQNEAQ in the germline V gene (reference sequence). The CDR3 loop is CASSSSAGETQYF. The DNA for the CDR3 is TGTGCCAGCAGCTCTAGCGCCGGGGAGACCCAGTACTTC.

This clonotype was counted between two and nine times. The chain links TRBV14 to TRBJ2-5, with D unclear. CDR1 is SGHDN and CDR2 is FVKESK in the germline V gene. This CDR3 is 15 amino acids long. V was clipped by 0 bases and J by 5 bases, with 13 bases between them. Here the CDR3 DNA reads TGTGCCAGCAGCCAAGATCGAGTAAGGCGGGAGACCCAGTACTTC. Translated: CASSQDRVRRETQYF.

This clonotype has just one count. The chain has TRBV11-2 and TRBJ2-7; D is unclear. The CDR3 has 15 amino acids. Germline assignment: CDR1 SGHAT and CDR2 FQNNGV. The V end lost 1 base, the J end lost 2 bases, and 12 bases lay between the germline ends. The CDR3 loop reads CASSLGAIQPYEQYF. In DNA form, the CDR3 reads TGTGCCAGCAGCTTAGGGGCGATCCAACCCTACGAGCAGTACTTC.

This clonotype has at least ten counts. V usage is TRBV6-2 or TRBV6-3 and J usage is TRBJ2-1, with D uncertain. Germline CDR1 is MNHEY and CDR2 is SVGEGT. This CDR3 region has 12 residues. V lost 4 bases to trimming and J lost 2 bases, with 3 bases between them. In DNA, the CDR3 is TGTGCCAGCAGTTCGACCTACAATGAGCAGTTCTTC. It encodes CASSSTYNEQFF.

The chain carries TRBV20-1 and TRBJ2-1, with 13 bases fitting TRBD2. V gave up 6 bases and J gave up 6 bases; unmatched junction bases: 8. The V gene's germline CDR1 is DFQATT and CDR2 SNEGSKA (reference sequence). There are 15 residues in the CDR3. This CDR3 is CSAVPGLAGLNEQFF. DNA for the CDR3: TGCAGTGCCGTACCGGGACTAGCGGGACTCAATGAGCAGTTCTTC.

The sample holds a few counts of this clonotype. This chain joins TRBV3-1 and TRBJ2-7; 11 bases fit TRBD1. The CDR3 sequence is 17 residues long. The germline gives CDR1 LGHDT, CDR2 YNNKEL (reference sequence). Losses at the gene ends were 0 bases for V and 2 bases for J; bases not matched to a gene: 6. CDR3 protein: CASSQDYPGQGAYEQYF. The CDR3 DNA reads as TGTGCCAGCAGCCAAGATTATCCGGGACAGGGGGCCTACGAGCAGTACTTC.

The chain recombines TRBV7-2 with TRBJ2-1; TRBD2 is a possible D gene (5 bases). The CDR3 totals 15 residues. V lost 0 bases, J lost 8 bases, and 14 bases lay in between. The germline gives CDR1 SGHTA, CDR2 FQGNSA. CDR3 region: CASSLAGRDFHEQFF. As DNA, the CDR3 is TGTGCCAGCAGCTTAGCGGGGAGAGATTTCCATGAGCAGTTCTTC. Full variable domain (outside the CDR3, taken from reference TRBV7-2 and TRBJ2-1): GAGVSQSPSNKVTEKGKDVELRCDPISGHTALYWYRQSLGQGLEFLIYFQGNSAPDKSGLPSDRFSAERTGGSVSTLTIQRTQQEDSAVYLCASSLAGRDFHEQFFGPGTRLTVL.

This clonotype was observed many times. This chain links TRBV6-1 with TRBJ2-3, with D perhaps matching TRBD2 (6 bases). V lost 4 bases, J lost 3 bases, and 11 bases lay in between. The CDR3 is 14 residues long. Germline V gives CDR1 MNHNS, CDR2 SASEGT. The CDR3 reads CASSAGDLTDTQYF. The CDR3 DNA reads TGTGCCAGCAGTGCGGGAGACCTAACAGATACGCAGTATTTT.

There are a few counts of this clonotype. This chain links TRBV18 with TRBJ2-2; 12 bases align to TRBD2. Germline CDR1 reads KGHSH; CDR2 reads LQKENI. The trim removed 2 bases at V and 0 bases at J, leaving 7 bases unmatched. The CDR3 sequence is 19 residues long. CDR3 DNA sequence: TGTGCCAGCTCACCAAGGACTAGCGGGGTGATCGCGAACACCGGGGAGCTGTTTTTT. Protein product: CASSPRTSGVIANTGELFF.

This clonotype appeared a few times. The CDR3: CASSQEGSGGYTF. The CDR3 coding sequence is TGTGCCAGCAGTCAAGAGGGGTCAGGTGGCTACACCTTC. The V gene is TRBV12-3 or TRBV12-4, the J gene TRBJ1-2; a possible D gene is TRBD1 (5 bases). There are 13 residues in the CDR3. Trimming left V 5 bases short and J 7 bases short, with 14 bases between.

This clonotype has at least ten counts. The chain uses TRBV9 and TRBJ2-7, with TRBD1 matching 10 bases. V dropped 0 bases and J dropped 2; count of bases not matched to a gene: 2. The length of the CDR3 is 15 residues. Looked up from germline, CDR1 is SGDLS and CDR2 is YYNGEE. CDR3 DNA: TGTGCCAGCAGCGTAGGACAGGGGGCAACCTACGAGCAGTACTTC. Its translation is CASSVGQGATYEQYF.

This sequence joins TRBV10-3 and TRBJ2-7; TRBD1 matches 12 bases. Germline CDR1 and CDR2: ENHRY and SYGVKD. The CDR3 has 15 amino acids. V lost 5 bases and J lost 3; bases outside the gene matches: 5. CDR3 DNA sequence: TGTGCCATCAGTCCCGGGACAGGGGGCGGCTACGAGCAGTACTTC. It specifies CAISPGTGGGYEQYF.

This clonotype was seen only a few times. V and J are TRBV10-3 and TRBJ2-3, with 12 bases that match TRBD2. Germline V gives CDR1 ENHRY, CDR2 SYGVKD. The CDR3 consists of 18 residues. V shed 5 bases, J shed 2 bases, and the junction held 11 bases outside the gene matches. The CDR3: CAISIPGLAGADTDTQYF. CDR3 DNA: TGTGCCATCAGTATACCGGGACTAGCGGGTGCCGACACAGATACGCAGTATTTT.

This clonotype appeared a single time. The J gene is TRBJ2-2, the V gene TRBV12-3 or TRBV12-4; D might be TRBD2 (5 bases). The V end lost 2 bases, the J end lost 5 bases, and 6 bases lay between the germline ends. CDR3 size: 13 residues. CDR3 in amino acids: CASSLLATGELFF. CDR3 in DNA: TGTGCCAGCAGTTTACTAGCAACCGGGGAGCTGTTTTTT.

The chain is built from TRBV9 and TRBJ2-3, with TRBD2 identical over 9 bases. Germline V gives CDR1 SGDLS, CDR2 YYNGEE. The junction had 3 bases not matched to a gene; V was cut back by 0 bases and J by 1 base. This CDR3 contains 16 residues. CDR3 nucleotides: TGTGCCAGCAGCGTAGCCGGCGGGAGGGGCACAGATACGCAGTATTTT. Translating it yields CASSVAGGRGTDTQYF.

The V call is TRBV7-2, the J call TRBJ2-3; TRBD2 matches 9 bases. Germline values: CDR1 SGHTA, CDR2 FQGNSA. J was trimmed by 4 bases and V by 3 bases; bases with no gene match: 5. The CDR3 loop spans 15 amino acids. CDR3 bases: TGTGCCAGCAGCTTTAGCGGGAGAGTCGCAGATACGCAGTATTTT. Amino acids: CASSFSGRVADTQYF.

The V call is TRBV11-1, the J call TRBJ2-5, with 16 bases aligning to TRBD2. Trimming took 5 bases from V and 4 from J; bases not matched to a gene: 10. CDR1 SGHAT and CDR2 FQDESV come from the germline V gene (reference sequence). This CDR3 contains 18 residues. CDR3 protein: CASSAGTSGGAGGETQYF. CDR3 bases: TGTGCCAGCAGCGCGGGGACTAGCGGGGGGGCCGGCGGAGAGACCCAGTACTTC.

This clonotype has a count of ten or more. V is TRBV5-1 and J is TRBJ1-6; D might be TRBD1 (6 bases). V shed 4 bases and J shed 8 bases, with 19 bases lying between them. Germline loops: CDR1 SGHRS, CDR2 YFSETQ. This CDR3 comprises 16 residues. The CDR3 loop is CASSASQGSYDSPLHF. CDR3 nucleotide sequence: TGCGCCAGCAGCGCGTCACAGGGTAGTTATGATTCACCCCTCCACTTT.

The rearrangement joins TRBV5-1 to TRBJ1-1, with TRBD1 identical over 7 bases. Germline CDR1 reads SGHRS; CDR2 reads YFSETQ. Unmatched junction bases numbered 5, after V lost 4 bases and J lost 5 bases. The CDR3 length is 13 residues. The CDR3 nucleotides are TGCGCCAGCAGCCGAAGGGGGCGAACTGAAGCTTTCTTT. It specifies CASSRRGRTEAFF.

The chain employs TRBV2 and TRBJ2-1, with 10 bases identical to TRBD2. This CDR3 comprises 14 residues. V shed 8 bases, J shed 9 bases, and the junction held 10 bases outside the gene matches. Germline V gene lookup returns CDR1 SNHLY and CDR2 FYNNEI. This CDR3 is CASGGKREGSEQFF. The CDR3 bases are TGTGCCAGCGGAGGGAAGCGGGAGGGTAGTGAGCAGTTCTTC.

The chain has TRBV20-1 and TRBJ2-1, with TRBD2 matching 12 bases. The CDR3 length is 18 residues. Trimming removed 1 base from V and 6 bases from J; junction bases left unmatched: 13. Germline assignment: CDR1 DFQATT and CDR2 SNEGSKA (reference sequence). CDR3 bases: TGCAGTGCTAGAGGCCCGAGTTTAGGACTAGCGGGAACCAATGAGCAGTTCTTC. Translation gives CSARGPSLGLAGTNEQFF.

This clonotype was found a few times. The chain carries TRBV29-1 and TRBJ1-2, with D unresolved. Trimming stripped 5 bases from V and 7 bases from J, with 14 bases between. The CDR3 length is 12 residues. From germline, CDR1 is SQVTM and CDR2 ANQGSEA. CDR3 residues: CSVRQPRAGYTF. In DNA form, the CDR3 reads TGCAGCGTTCGGCAGCCCCGGGCTGGCTACACCTTC.

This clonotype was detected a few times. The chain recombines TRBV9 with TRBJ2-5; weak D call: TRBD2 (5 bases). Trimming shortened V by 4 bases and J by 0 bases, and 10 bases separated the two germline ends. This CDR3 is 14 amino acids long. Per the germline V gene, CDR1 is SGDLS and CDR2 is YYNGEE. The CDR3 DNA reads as TGTGCCAGCAGCCTCGGGGTATACCAAGAGACCCAGTACTTC. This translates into CASSLGVYQETQYF.

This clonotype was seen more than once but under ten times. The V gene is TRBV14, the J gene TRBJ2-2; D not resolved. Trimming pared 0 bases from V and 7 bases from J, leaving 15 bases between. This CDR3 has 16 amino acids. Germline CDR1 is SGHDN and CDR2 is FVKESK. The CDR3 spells CASSQERPSLGGELFF. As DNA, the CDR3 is TGTGCCAGCAGCCAAGAAAGGCCCAGTTTGGGCGGGGAGCTGTTTTTT.

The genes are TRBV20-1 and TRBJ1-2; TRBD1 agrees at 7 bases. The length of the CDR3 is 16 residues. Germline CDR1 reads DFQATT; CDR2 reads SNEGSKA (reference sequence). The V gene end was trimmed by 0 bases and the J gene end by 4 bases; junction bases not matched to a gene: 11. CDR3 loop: CSARDRRWDSLYGYTF. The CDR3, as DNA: TGCAGTGCTAGAGATCGTCGTTGGGACAGTCTCTATGGCTACACCTTC.